Detailed here is one T cell receptor (beta chain). Its antigen target is currently unknown. Base qualities are not recorded, but no much larger clone differs from it by a single base. The immunoSEQ Assay, a bias-controlled multiplex PCR, was used to amplify TCRbeta CDR3 regions from genomic DNA. Turning to the authors' computational methods: Nucleated cell counts per sample were estimated from amplification of reference gene primers within the assay. To quantify the absolute abundance of each unique TCRbeta CDR3 rearrangement, sequence reads were collapsed and filtered. For each sample, productive Simpson clonality was calculated as the square root of Simpson's diversity index over productive rearrangements. TCRdb took this table from immuneACCESS and kept in-frame rearrangements with V and J called. Such tables lack part of the clones; where checked against another copy, unresolved V genes explain under half of the gap, and the rest is unexplained. The V and J calls and the clone size are those of that table, but D and trimming were determined from the DNA. The sample contains about 240,000 clones, 83% of them found a single time. The top ten clonotypes cover 3.6% of the sample.

V and J are truncated by 4 bases and 0 bases respectively, leaving an intervening sequence of 9 bases. There are 14 amino acids in the CDR3, from cysteine to phenylalanine inclusive. The retained sequence is limited to the CDR3, 42 bases, with the frame set at the first base. From a lookup of the germline V gene, CDR1 and CDR2 are SGHTA and FQGNSA. These data come from a study of blood T cell repertoires in COVID-19 (dated by TCRdb to 2019 to 2021). The study in broad terms: Samples covering the acute and convalescent phases of COVID-19 were provided by collaborators in the United States, Italy and Spain. The material from the prospective study consisted of cDNA or gDNA derived from T cells, B-cell-depleted T cells, or PBMCs. The dataset comprised deeply sampled blood TCRbeta repertoires from subjects exposed to, actively infected with, or recovered from COVID-19. The repertoires were released in a freely available public database meant as a resource for research on the immune response to SARS-CoV-2. Samples were obtained from the ongoing ImmuneRACE study (first 160 participants) and from 1,254 subjects provided by 6 global collaborators. Nearly every sample came with metadata listing a de-identified subject ID, COVID-19 status, age in years and sex. Where HLA class I and class II types were available, the types were taken from metadata supplied by the sample provider, not from assay-based typing.

Participants in the prospective study were aged 18 to 89 years, lived in more than 20 United States geographic areas, and enrolled through a virtual design. Cohort assignment in the prospective study relied on participant-reported clinical history from a screening survey and a study questionnaire. Exposed participants were defined as having been in contact with someone with a PCR-confirmed or clinician-diagnosed COVID-19 case within 2 weeks of study entry. In the prospective study, mobile phlebotomists collected whole blood, serum and a nasopharyngeal or oropharyngeal swab from each participant. Participants in the prospective study had the option to provide additional blood draws and questionnaires over a roughly 2-month period. Blood samples from the prospective study were shipped frozen or at room temperature prior to DNA extraction. The paper's findings and limits, for the study overall: The quantity of clinical and demographic metadata differed by source and by participant and was supplied without curation.

The chain joins TRBV7-2 to TRBJ1-1; no confident D gene assignment can be made. The source is a woman aged 40 to 49 who had been exposed to COVID-19. The sequencing sample was made of PBMCs or T cells enriched from blood (not recorded which). Here is the DNA: TGTGCCAGCAGCTACCGGAGTTTGAACACTGAAGCTTTCTTT. This sequence encodes CASSYRSLNTEAFF.